The 29 T cell receptor beta chains below were found in one sample sequenced in a study of blood T cell repertoires in COVID-19. Only in-frame clones appear in the TCRdb table, and some are missing; sequencing was by immunoSEQ multiplex PCR. Of 77,000 or so clones in the sample, approximately 90% are singletons; the top ten hold about 4.5%. Sequenced material: peripheral blood. The receptors stem from a man aged 45-65 years with active COVID-19.

V usage is TRBV20-1 and J usage is TRBJ2-7; D gene unclear. Germline V CDR1 and CDR2: DFQATT, SNEGSKA (reference sequence). CDR3 length: 11 residues. Trimming pared 2 bases from V and 3 bases from J, leaving 5 bases between. The CDR3 DNA sequence: TGCAGTGCTAGACCCGGCTACGAGCAGTACTTC. Translating gives CSARPGYEQYF.

The chain is built from TRBV24-1 and TRBJ2-1; 15 bases fit TRBD2. Per the germline V gene, CDR1 is KGHDR and CDR2 is SFDVKD. CDR3 length equals 15 residues. V lost 9 bases and J lost 8; bases outside the gene matches: 7. CDR3 DNA sequence: TGTGCCACCTCCGGACTAGCGGGAGGGGGTTATGAGCAGTTCTTC. This encodes CATSGLAGGGYEQFF.

V is TRBV5-4 and J is TRBJ2-4; TRBD2 is a possible D gene (7 bases). The CDR3 contains 17 residues. Germline assignment: CDR1 SGHNT and CDR2 YYREEE (reference sequence). V dropped 0 bases and J dropped 1 base, with 14 bases sitting between them. Written as DNA, the CDR3 is TGTGCCAGCAGCTTGGGCGGGGGCAATCGGGCCAAAAACATTCAGTACTTC. It yields the protein CASSLGGGNRAKNIQYF.

The chain employs TRBV28 and TRBJ2-7; D uncertain. Per germline, CDR1 MDHEN and CDR2 SYDVKM. Trimming left V 3 bases short and J 9 bases short, with 12 bases between. The CDR3 extends over 12 amino acids. CDR3 sequence reads: CASSLGPAGQYF. CDR3 DNA sequence: TGTGCCAGCAGTTTGGGCCCAGCTGGGCAGTACTTC.

This clone has just a few counts. This chain joins TRBV28 and TRBJ2-1; weak D call: TRBD1 (6 bases). Germline V gene lookup returns CDR1 MDHEN and CDR2 SYDVKM. V was pared by 7 bases and J by 8 bases, with 15 bases between. The CDR3 has 13 amino acids. CDR3 region: CASTRSRGDEQFF. The CDR3 region has the DNA TGTGCCAGCACGAGGTCCAGGGGTGATGAGCAGTTCTTC.

V and J are TRBV11-3 and TRBJ1-6; possible D gene TRBD1, 6 bases. Per germline, CDR1 SGHNT and CDR2 YENEEA. The CDR3 covers 15 residues. V lost 9 bases and J lost 7, with 19 bases in between. CDR3 sequence (DNA): TGTGCCAGTCGAGCCGGACAGACCTCCAATTCACCCCTCCACTTT. Its protein product is CASRAGQTSNSPLHF.

The chain has TRBV7-8 and TRBJ2-1; 14 positions match TRBD2. Germline CDR1 and CDR2: SGHVS and FQNEAQ. Trimming cost V 4 bases and J 6 bases; bases outside gene matches: 5. The CDR3 runs to 16 residues. The CDR3 DNA reads TGTGCCAGCAGCTACGGGACTAGCGGGAGTCCCAATGAGCAGTTCTTC. Translating gives CASSYGTSGSPNEQFF.

This clone came up a few times. The genes are TRBV3-1 (or the pseudogene TRBV3-2) and TRBJ1-6, with D maybe TRBD1 (5 bases). CDR1 and CDR2 (germline): LGHDT, YNNKEL (reference sequence). V lost 2 bases and J lost 9, with 14 bases in between. CDR3 length: 15 residues. The CDR3 region is CASSQLSGDGSPLHF. For the CDR3, the DNA is TGTGCCAGCAGCCAACTTTCGGGGGATGGTTCACCCCTCCACTTT.

The chain recombines TRBV5-6 with TRBJ1-2; D gene unclear. Trimming cost V 0 bases and J 8 bases, with 8 bases left between them. The CDR3 has 12 amino acids. Per germline, CDR1 SGHDT and CDR2 YYEEEE. CDR3 nucleotide sequence: TGTGCCAGCAGCTTGGGGCGGCGGGGCTACACCTTC. Translating it yields CASSLGRRGYTF.

This clone was observed a single time. The CDR3 sequence: CASSMDSYMNTEAFF. The CDR3 bases are TGTGCCAGTAGTATGGACAGTTACATGAACACTGAAGCTTTCTTT. The chain couples TRBV19 to TRBJ1-1, with D possibly being TRBD1 (6 bases). Germline assignment: CDR1 LNHDA and CDR2 SQIVND (reference sequence). V was cut by 3 bases and J by 0 bases, with 11 bases left in between. The CDR3 extends over 15 amino acids.

The V call is TRBV15, the J call TRBJ2-7, with D possibly TRBD1 on 6 matching bases. CDR1 is LNHNV, CDR2 YYDKDF, per germline (reference sequence). The CDR3 sequence is 13 residues long. Trimming removed 4 bases from V and 0 bases from J, with 7 bases in between. The CDR3 bases are TGTGCCACCAGCAAGGACAGCTCCTACGAGCAGTACTTC. This encodes CATSKDSSYEQYF.

The CDR3, as DNA: TGTGCCAGCAGCGTAGACGTGGGGGGAAGCAATGAGCAGTTCTTC. It codes for CASSVDVGGSNEQFF. The chain is built from TRBV9 and TRBJ2-1; D possibly corresponds to TRBD2 (6 bases). Germline-derived CDR1 and CDR2 are SGDLS and YYNGEE. The CDR3 length is 15 residues. Trimming took off 0 bases at V and 6 bases at J, with 13 bases between the two ends.

The chain is built from TRBV6-2 or TRBV6-3 and TRBJ2-5, with a tentative D call TRBD2 (6 bases). This CDR3 region has 14 residues. Germline lookup yields CDR1 MNHEY and CDR2 SVGEGT. Between the trimmed V and J ends, which lost 5 bases and 1 base, there was a span of 11 bases. CDR3 nucleotides: TGTGCCAGCAGTGCCAGCGGGTCCCAAGAGACCCAGTACTTC. Translating it yields CASSASGSQETQYF.

The gene calls are TRBV6-6 and TRBJ1-5; TRBD1 is a possible D gene (6 bases). CDR1 is MNHNY, CDR2 SVGAGI, per germline (reference sequence). This CDR3 is built from 12 residues. Trimming stripped 7 bases from V and 4 bases from J, with 8 bases between. The DNA for the CDR3 is TGTGCCAGCAAACAGGGAAATCAGCCCCAGCATTTT. Translation gives CASKQGNQPQHF.

The chain has TRBV28 and TRBJ2-6; D is possibly TRBD2 (5 bases). From germline, CDR1 is MDHEN and CDR2 SYDVKM. The CDR3 runs 16 residues. V lost 6 bases and J lost 2, with 14 bases in between. The DNA for the CDR3 is TGTGCCAGCAGCGGACCCGGGGAAACTGGGGCCAACGTCCTGACTTTC. This encodes CASSGPGETGANVLTF. The whole variable domain, filled in from reference TRBV28 and TRBJ2-6, reads DVKVTQSSRYLVKRTGEKVFLECVQDMDHENMFWYRQDPGLGLRLIYFSYDVKMKEKGDIPEGYSVSREKKERFSLILESASTNQTSMYLCASSGPGETGANVLTFGAGSRLTVL.

The genes are TRBV20-1 and TRBJ2-1; no definite D call. Germline CDR1 and CDR2: DFQATT and SNEGSKA (reference sequence). Trimming removed 3 bases from V and 0 bases from J, with 9 bases in between. This CDR3 spans 14 amino acids. DNA for the CDR3: TGCAGTGCTAGTTGGCAGAACTCCTACAATGAGCAGTTCTTC. Encoded protein: CSASWQNSYNEQFF.

The chain couples TRBV27 to TRBJ2-1; possible D gene TRBD2, 6 bases. Germline V gene data show CDR1 as MNHEY and CDR2 as SMNVEV (reference sequence). There are 15 residues in the CDR3. V lost 0 bases and J 7 bases, leaving 13 bases between the germline ends. CDR3 bases: TGTGCCAGCAGTTTATCCGGGAGCGTCGGGAATGAGCAGTTCTTC. It is translated as CASSLSGSVGNEQFF.

The chain carries TRBV5-5 and TRBJ1-1; D uncertain. Germline V gene data show CDR1 as SGHKS and CDR2 as YYEKEE (reference sequence). The CDR3 covers 15 residues. V was shortened by 2 bases and J by 2 bases, with 13 bases between the two germline ends. As DNA, the CDR3 is TGTGCCAGCAGCTTTGGGAGGATTTCAAACACTGAAGCTTTCTTT. The encoded protein is CASSFGRISNTEAFF.

The chain has TRBV20-1 and TRBJ1-1; 9 bases map to TRBD1. The CDR3 totals 11 residues. With 7 bases clipped from V and 6 bases from J, the junction kept 3 bases outside the gene matches. Per germline, CDR1 DFQATT and CDR2 SNEGSKA (reference sequence). The CDR3 loop reads CSVRQGAEAFF. DNA of the CDR3: TGCAGTGTACGACAGGGGGCTGAAGCTTTCTTT.

This chain links TRBV7-9 with TRBJ1-2; D not resolved. This CDR3 comprises 12 residues. Germline assignment: CDR1 SEHNR and CDR2 FQNEAQ (reference sequence). Trimming shortened V by 6 bases and J by 8 bases, and 13 bases separated the two germline ends. The CDR3, as DNA: TGTGCCAGCAGGGCTAGTGAGCGGGGCTACACCTTC. Protein sequence: CASRASERGYTF.

The CDR3 sequence: CASSTGQGSYNEQFF. CDR3 in DNA: TGTGCCAGCAGCACCGGACAGGGGTCCTACAATGAGCAGTTCTTC. The V and J genes are TRBV9 and TRBJ2-1, with 9 nucleotides matching TRBD1. CDR1 is SGDLS and CDR2 is YYNGEE in the germline V gene. V lost 4 bases and J lost 1; bases outside the gene matches: 3. The CDR3 covers 15 residues.

The V call is TRBV4-1, the J call TRBJ1-4, with TRBD1 matching over 9 bases. The trim removed 3 bases at V and 8 bases at J, leaving 4 bases unmatched. This CDR3 has 14 residues. Germline CDR1 MGHRA, CDR2 YSYEKL. The CDR3: CASSQGQGKEKLFF. The DNA of the CDR3 is TGCGCCAGCAGCCAGGGACAGGGAAAGGAAAAACTGTTTTTT.

This clone is a singleton in its sample. The chain joins TRBV3-1 (or the pseudogene TRBV3-2) to TRBJ1-1; 7 bases are shared with TRBD1. The CDR3 consists of 14 residues. The germline V gene has CDR1 LGHDT and CDR2 YNNKEL (reference sequence). J was trimmed by 6 bases and V by 3 bases; bases with no gene match: 7. CDR3 DNA: TGTGCCAGCAGCCAGTACACAGGGGCTCCTGAAGCTTTCTTT. Amino acid sequence: CASSQYTGAPEAFF.

The J gene is TRBJ2-1, the V gene TRBV9; TRBD2 is a possible D gene (6 bases). CDR1 is SGDLS and CDR2 is YYNGEE in the germline V gene. CDR3 length: 15 amino acids. Deletions cut 6 bases from V and 6 bases from J, with 19 bases between. The CDR3 spells CASTNEGRGSNEQFF. DNA for the CDR3: TGTGCCAGCACCAACGAAGGGCGGGGTTCCAATGAGCAGTTCTTC.

The gene calls are TRBV7-2 and TRBJ2-1; D is perhaps TRBD1 (5 bases). The CDR3 runs 13 residues. V gave up 5 bases and J gave up 4 bases, with 9 bases separating them. CDR1 and CDR2 from the germline V gene are SGHTA and FQGNSA. The CDR3 loop reads CASSPGNYNEQFF. The CDR3 nucleotides are TGTGCCAGCAGCCCAGGGAATTACAATGAGCAGTTCTTC.

This sequence joins TRBV7-2 and TRBJ1-2; the D is unclear. V was shortened by 5 bases and J by 5 bases, with 15 bases between the two germline ends. In germline, CDR1 is SGHTA, CDR2 FQGNSA. This CDR3 has 14 amino acids. This CDR3 reads CASSPRAGRYGYTF. The CDR3 region has the DNA TGTGCCAGCAGCCCCCGAGCGGGAAGGTATGGCTACACCTTC. Full variable domain (missing parts from reference TRBV7-2 and TRBJ1-2): GAGVSQSPSNKVTEKGKDVELRCDPISGHTALYWYRQSLGQGLEFLIYFQGNSAPDKSGLPSDRFSAERTGGSVSTLTIQRTQQEDSAVYLCASSPRAGRYGYTFGSGTRLTVV.

V gene TRBV9 combines with J gene TRBJ1-4; D gene unclear. CDR1 is SGDLS, CDR2 YYNGEE, per germline. Trimming shortened V by 0 bases and J by 6 bases, and 3 bases separated the two germline ends. The length of the CDR3 is 12 residues. The CDR3 protein is CASSVGDEKLFF. DNA of the CDR3: TGTGCCAGCAGCGTAGGAGATGAAAAACTGTTTTTT.

The count of this clone is one. V usage is TRBV2 and J usage is TRBJ2-7; 10 nucleotides match TRBD1. The CDR3 runs to 14 residues. CDR1 is SNHLY and CDR2 is FYNNEI in the germline V gene. The ends lost 5 bases at V and 4 bases at J; junction bases unmatched: 5. The CDR3 DNA sequence: TGTGCCAGCAGTTTGGGACAGGGGAGGTACGAGCAGTACTTC. It codes for CASSLGQGRYEQYF.

The CDR3 loop reads CASRTVMNTEAFF. As DNA, the CDR3 is TGTGCCAGCCGGACAGTCATGAACACTGAAGCTTTCTTT. This chain joins TRBV6-5 and TRBJ1-1; weak D call: TRBD1 (6 bases). CDR1 and CDR2 from the germline V gene are MNHEY and SVGAGI. V gave up 8 bases and J gave up 0 bases, with 10 bases separating them. The CDR3 has 13 residues.